This T cell receptor (beta chain) was identified in a study of blood T cell repertoires in COVID-19. V lost 1 base to trimming and J lost 3 bases; unmatched junction nucleotides: 5. Germline V gene lookup returns CDR1 LNHDA and CDR2 SQIVND (reference sequence). This CDR3 has 16 residues. TCRdb keeps only in-frame clones here, not all; method: immunoSEQ multiplex PCR. The table records about 73,000 clones, approximately 92% of them present only once. The sample comprised peripheral blood. The receptor comes from an elderly man with acute or convalescent COVID-19. This sequence joins TRBV19 and TRBJ1-5; TRBD1 agrees at 8 bases. The DNA for the CDR3 is TGTGCCAGTAGTATAGGGGCAGGGGGCTTCAATCAGCCCCAGCATTTT. It specifies CASSIGAGGFNQPQHF.